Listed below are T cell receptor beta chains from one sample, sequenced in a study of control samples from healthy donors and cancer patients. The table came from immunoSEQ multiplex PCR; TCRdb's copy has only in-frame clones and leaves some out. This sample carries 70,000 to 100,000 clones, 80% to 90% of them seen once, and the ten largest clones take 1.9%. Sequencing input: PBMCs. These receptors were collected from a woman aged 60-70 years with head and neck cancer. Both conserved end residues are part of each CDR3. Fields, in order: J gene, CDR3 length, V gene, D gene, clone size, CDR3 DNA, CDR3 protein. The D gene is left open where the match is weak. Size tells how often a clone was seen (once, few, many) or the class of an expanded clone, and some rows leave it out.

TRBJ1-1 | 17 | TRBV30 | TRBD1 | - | TGTGCCTGGAGTACGATAATTGAGACAGGGTGGAACACTGAAGCTTTCTTT | CAWSTIIETGWNTEAFF
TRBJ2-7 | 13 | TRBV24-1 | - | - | TGTGCCACCAGGGCACACCTCCACTACGAGCAGTACTTC | CATRAHLHYEQYF
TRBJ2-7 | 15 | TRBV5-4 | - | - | TGTGCCAGCAGCACGGCAGGACAAGCATACTACGAGCAGTACTTC | CASSTAGQAYYEQYF
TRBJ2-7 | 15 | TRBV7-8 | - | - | TGTGCCAGCAGCTCTCTAGTTCAGGGCTTGGACGAGCAGTACTTC | CASSSLVQGLDEQYF
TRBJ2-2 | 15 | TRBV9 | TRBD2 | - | TGTGCCAGCAGCCAAGGGACTAGCCCCGCCGGGGAGCTGTTTTTT | CASSQGTSPAGELFF
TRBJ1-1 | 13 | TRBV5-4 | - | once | TGTGCCAGCAGCCGGACGGGGGACACTGAAGCTTTCTTT | CASSRTGDTEAFF
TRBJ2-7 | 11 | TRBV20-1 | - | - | TGCAGTGCTAGATCAACGTTATGGCAGTACTTC | CSARSTLWQYF
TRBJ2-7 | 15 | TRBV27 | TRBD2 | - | TGTGCCAGCAGTTCAAGACTAGCGGGTAGCTACGAGCAGTACTTC | CASSSRLAGSYEQYF
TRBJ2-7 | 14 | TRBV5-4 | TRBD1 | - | TGTGCCAGCAGACGACAGGGAGAAATGGGAGAGCAGTACTTC | CASRRQGEMGEQYF
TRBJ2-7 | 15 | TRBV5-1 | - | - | TGCGCCAGCAGCACCCAGACAGGTGTAACCTACGAGCAGTACTTC | CASSTQTGVTYEQYF
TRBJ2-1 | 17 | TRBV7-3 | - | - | TGTGCCAGCAGCTTCAGGCCTGGCCTCAAATTAGTGAATGAGCAGTTCTTC | CASSFRPGLKLVNEQFF
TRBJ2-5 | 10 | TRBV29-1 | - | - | TGCAGCGTTGCTGTGGAGACCCAGTACTTC | CSVAVETQYF
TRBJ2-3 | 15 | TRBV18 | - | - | TGTGCCAGCTCGCGGGACGTAATGGGTACAGATACGCAGTATTTT | CASSRDVMGTDTQYF
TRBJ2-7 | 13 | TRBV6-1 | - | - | TGTGCCAGCAGTGAAACAAGAAATACTGAGCAGTACTTC | CASSETRNTEQYF
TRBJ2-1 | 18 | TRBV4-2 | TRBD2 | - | TGTGCCAGCAGCCAAATAAGCGGGAGGGACCTTTGGCGGAATGAGCAGTTCTTC | CASSQISGRDLWRNEQFF
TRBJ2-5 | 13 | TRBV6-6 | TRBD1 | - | TGTGCCAGCAGGGGGACAGGGGGAGAGACCCAGTACTTC | CASRGTGGETQYF
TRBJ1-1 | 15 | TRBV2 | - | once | TGTGCCAGCAGTACTAGACAGGTTACGAACACTGAAGCTTTCTTT | CASSTRQVTNTEAFF
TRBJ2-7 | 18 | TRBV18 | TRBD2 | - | TGTGCCAGCTCAAGGGCGACAGGACGGACTAGCGGGAACTACGAGCAGTACTTC | CASSRATGRTSGNYEQYF
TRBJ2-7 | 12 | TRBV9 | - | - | TGTGCCAGCAGCGTAGGGGGGAACGAGCAGTACTTC | CASSVGGNEQYF
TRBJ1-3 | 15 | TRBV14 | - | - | TGTGCCAGCAGCCCGACAGTTCGGTCCGGAAACACCATATATTTT | CASSPTVRSGNTIYF
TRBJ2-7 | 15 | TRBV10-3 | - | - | TGTGCCATCAGTCCGGCGCAGTTATTATTATACGAGCAGTACTTC | CAISPAQLLLYEQYF
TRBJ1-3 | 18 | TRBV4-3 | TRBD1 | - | TGCGCCAGCAGCCAAGATGGGACAGGAACTATCTCTGGAAACACCATATATTTT | CASSQDGTGTISGNTIYF
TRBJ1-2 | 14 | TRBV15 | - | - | TGTGCCACCAGCAGGGAGAGGGGGTTTAGCGGCTACACCTTC | CATSRERGFSGYTF
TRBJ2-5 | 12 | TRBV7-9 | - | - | TGCGCCAGCAGCTTAGGGTACGGGACCCAGTACTTC | CASSLGYGTQYF
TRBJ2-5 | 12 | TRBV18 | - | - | TGTGCCAGCTCACCACCGGCAGAGACCCAGTACTTC | CASSPPAETQYF
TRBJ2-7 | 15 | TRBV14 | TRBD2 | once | TGTGCCAGCAGACCCGGACTAGCGGGAAATTATGAGCAGTACTTC | CASRPGLAGNYEQYF
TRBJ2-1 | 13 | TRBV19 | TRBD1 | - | TGTGCCAGCCTATCCACAGGGGAGCATGAGCAGTTCTTC | CASLSTGEHEQFF
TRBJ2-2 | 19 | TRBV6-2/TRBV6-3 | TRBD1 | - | TGTGCCAGCAGTTATAACCCCCTCCGGACAGGGTCGGATGACGGGGAGCTGTTTTTT | CASSYNPLRTGSDDGELFF
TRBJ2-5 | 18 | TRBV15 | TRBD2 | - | TGTGCCACCAGCAGAGTTGGGGCGGCGGGAGGGCTCAAAGAGACCCAGTACTTC | CATSRVGAAGGLKETQYF
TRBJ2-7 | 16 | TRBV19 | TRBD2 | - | TGTGCCAGTAGTATACCCCGTATAGCGGGAGAACACGAGCAGTACTTC | CASSIPRIAGEHEQYF
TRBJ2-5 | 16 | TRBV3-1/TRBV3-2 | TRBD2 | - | TGTGCCAGCAGCCAAGATAGTACGGGAGGGCCGGAGACCCAGTACTTC | CASSQDSTGGPETQYF
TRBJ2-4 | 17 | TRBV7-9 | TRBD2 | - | TGTGCCAGCAGCTTAGAGGGATCTAGCGGGAACCGGAACATTCAGTACTTC | CASSLEGSSGNRNIQYF
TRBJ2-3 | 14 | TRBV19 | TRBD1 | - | TGTGCCAGTACCCTCCGGACAGGGCTAGATACGCAGTATTTT | CASTLRTGLDTQYF
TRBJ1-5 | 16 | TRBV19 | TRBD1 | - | TGTGCCAGTAGTTCGGGACAGCCTTATAGCAATCAGCCCCAGCATTTT | CASSSGQPYSNQPQHF
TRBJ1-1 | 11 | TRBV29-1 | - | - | TGCAGCGTTGGGGGAAGAACTGAAGCTTTCTTT | CSVGGRTEAFF
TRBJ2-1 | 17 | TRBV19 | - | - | TGTGCCAGTAGTAAGGAAGTTTGGGCGGGTGCCTACAATGAGCAGTTCTTC | CASSKEVWAGAYNEQFF